These 30 T cell receptor beta chains were sequenced from one sample in a study of OX40 agonist ivuxolimab in advanced cancers. Measured with immunoSEQ multiplex PCR; TCRdb has only the in-frame clones, and not every one. The repertoire includes approximately 48,000 clones, about 77% of them detected once, and approximately 2% sits in the top ten. The material sequenced was CD4+ or CD8+ T cells sorted from blood, taken in a trial of the OX40 agonist ivuxolimab. Source of these receptors: an adult with an advanced solid tumor such as melanoma, head and neck, liver or kidney cancer.

The chain couples TRBV11-2 to TRBJ1-4, with D hard to call. The V and J ends lost 5 bases and 11 bases respectively, with 12 bases between them. The CDR3 totals 12 residues. In germline, CDR1 is SGHAT, CDR2 FQNNGV. The CDR3 DNA is TGTGCCAGCAGCCCCCGGGCTCCGAAACTGTTTTTT. Translation: CASSPRAPKLFF. The complete variable domain, with remaining parts taken from reference TRBV11-2 and TRBJ1-4, reads EAGVAQSPRYKIIEKRQSVAFWCNPISGHATLYWYQQILGQGPKLLIQFQNNGVVDDSQLPKDRFSAERLKGVDSTLKIQPAKLEDSAVYLCASSPRAPKLFFGSGTQLSVL.

V and J are TRBV7-2 and TRBJ2-5; no clear D. This CDR3 region has 14 residues. The V end was cut by 0 bases, the J end by 4 bases, with 9 bases between. Germline V gene sequence: CDR1 SGHTA, CDR2 FQGNSA. CDR3 residues: CASSLAASSETQYF. CDR3 DNA sequence: TGTGCCAGCAGCTTAGCGGCCTCCTCAGAGACCCAGTACTTC.

The chain has TRBV10-3 and TRBJ2-7; the match to TRBD1 covers 7 bases. The CDR3 covers 15 residues. Trimming removed 0 bases from V and 1 base from J; junction bases left unmatched: 3. Germline V gene sequence: CDR1 ENHRY, CDR2 SYGVKD. The CDR3 region has the DNA TGTGCCATCAGTGAGTCCCGACAGGGATCCTACGAGCAGTACTTC. Residues: CAISESRQGSYEQYF.

This clone has just one count. This chain uses TRBV9 with TRBJ2-1; D might be TRBD1 or TRBD2, each matching 6 bases. V was shortened by 3 bases and J by 6 bases, with 22 bases between the two germline ends. The length of the CDR3 is 17 residues. From germline, CDR1 is SGDLS and CDR2 YYNGEE. The DNA for the CDR3 is TGTGCCAGCAGCGCTCCTGGTGGGGGCGGGAAACGCAATGAGCAGTTCTTC. Protein product: CASSAPGGGGKRNEQFF. Full variable domain (missing parts from reference TRBV9 and TRBJ2-1): DSGVTQTPKHLITATGQRVTLRCSPRSGDLSVYWYQQSLDQGLQFLIQYYNGEERAKGNILERFSAQQFPDLHSELNLSSLELGDSALYFCASSAPGGGGKRNEQFFGPGTRLTVL.

Remarks on this clone: Within the sample, other DNA sequences also encode this same CDR3. V gene TRBV19 combines with J gene TRBJ1-5; maybe TRBD1 (5 bases). The ends were cut back, 3 bases at V and 4 bases at J, with 7 bases in the middle. Germline V gene data show CDR1 as LNHDA and CDR2 as SQIVND (reference sequence). The CDR3 runs to 13 residues. CDR3 bases: TGTGCCAGTAGTATTGAGGGGAATCAGCCCCAGCATTTT. This sequence encodes CASSIEGNQPQHF. Supplemented by reference TRBV19 and TRBJ1-5, the full variable domain reads DGGITQSPKYLFRKEGQNVTLSCEQNLNHDAMYWYRQDPGQGLRLIYYSQIVNDFQKGDIAEGYSVSREKKESFPLTVTSAQKNPTAFYLCASSIEGNQPQHFGDGTRLSIL.

The rearrangement joins TRBV19 to TRBJ1-6; 8 positions agree with TRBD1. Germline CDR1 LNHDA, CDR2 SQIVND (reference sequence). Germline trimming cut 5 bases from V and 9 bases from J; bases unmatched to any gene: 12. This CDR3 is 16 amino acids long. The CDR3 nucleotides read TGTGCCAGTAGTTCGCAACCAGGGGGCAGCGGTTCACCCCTCCACTTT. It codes for CASSSQPGGSGSPLHF.

This chain joins TRBV5-1 and TRBJ1-3, with D tentatively TRBD1 (5 bases). Trimming stripped 0 bases from V and 1 base from J, with 8 bases between. CDR3 length: 15 residues. The germline V gene has CDR1 SGHRS and CDR2 YFSETQ. DNA of the CDR3: TGCGCCAGCAGCTTGGGTGGGGCGTCTGGAAACACCATATATTTT. Translation gives CASSLGGASGNTIYF. The whole variable domain, filled in from reference TRBV5-1 and TRBJ1-3, reads KAGVTQTPRYLIKTRGQQVTLSCSPISGHRSVSWYQQTPGQGLQFLFEYFSETQRNKGNFPGRFSGRQFSNSRSEMNVSTLELGDSALYLCASSLGGASGNTIYFGEGSWLTVV.

The gene calls are TRBV4-1 and TRBJ1-4; unclear D gene. The CDR3 covers 17 residues. Germline CDR1 reads MGHRA; CDR2 reads YSYEKL. V lost 3 bases to trimming and J lost 6 bases, with 20 bases between them. CDR3 bases: TGCGCCAGCAGCCAGTTAAACATGGGGATTTCTGATGAAAAACTGTTTTTT. Translation gives CASSQLNMGISDEKLFF.

V gene TRBV5-4 combines with J gene TRBJ2-5; TRBD2 aligns across 9 bases. The V gene end was trimmed by 4 bases and the J gene end by 5 bases; junction bases not matched to a gene: 9. Germline lookup yields CDR1 SGHNT and CDR2 YYREEE (reference sequence). The CDR3 is 15 amino acids. The CDR3 DNA sequence: TGTGCCAGCAGCCCGGATCTGGCGGGAGGGGAGACCCAGTACTTC. Its protein is CASSPDLAGGETQYF.

Sample share makes this clone medium-sized. The J gene is TRBJ1-5, the V gene TRBV14; D is possibly TRBD1 (5 bases). CDR3 length equals 13 residues. CDR1 and CDR2 (germline): SGHDN, FVKESK. The V end was cut by 3 bases, the J end by 11 bases, with 14 bases between. CDR3 bases: TGTGCCAGCAGCCAGGGACCGAGAGAGGCCCAGCATTTT. This codes for CASSQGPREAQHF.

The chain has TRBV5-1 and TRBJ1-6, with TRBD1 identical over 7 bases. This CDR3 contains 15 residues. Trimming took 0 bases from V and 10 from J; bases not matched to a gene: 7. Germline CDR1 is SGHRS and CDR2 is YFSETQ. CDR3 sequence (DNA): TGCGCCAGCAGCTTGGCCGGGGACAGTTCCTCACCCCTCCACTTT. This encodes CASSLAGDSSSPLHF.

This chain connects TRBV10-3 to TRBJ2-3; D unresolved. In germline, CDR1 is ENHRY, CDR2 SYGVKD. The CDR3 length is 13 residues. The germline V and J ends were trimmed by 8 bases and 0 bases, with 9 bases remaining between them. The CDR3 loop is CAIQALSTDTQYF. CDR3 bases: TGTGCCATCCAAGCACTCAGCACAGATACGCAGTATTTT.

The J gene is TRBJ2-5, the V gene TRBV5-1; no firm D call. Trimming pared 6 bases from V and 4 bases from J, leaving 16 bases between. The CDR3 extends over 14 amino acids. CDR1 and CDR2 from the germline V gene are SGHRS and YFSETQ. CDR3 residues: CASTTGVQRETQYF. In nucleotides, the CDR3 is TGCGCCAGCACCACTGGAGTACAGAGAGAGACCCAGTACTTC.

The count of this clone is one. The rearrangement links TRBV7-6 to TRBJ1-4, with D unclear. The CDR3 spans 15 residues. Germline loops: CDR1 SGHVS, CDR2 FNYEAQ. The V and J ends lost 1 base and 0 bases respectively, with 6 bases between them. This CDR3 is CASSLGTATNEKLFF. The CDR3 DNA is TGTGCCAGCAGCTTAGGGACGGCAACTAATGAAAAACTGTTTTTT.

The V gene is TRBV18, the J gene TRBJ1-2; weak D call: TRBD1 (6 bases). Trimming left V 6 bases short and J 3 bases short, with 14 bases between. The length of the CDR3 is 14 residues. Germline lookup yields CDR1 KGHSH and CDR2 LQKENI. CDR3 region: CASSRDTIYYGYTF. The CDR3, as DNA: TGTGCCAGCTCTCGGGACACCATCTACTATGGCTACACCTTC.

The V gene is TRBV4-1, the J gene TRBJ1-2; 8 nucleotides agree with TRBD1. Trimming at V came to 5 bases and at J to 4 bases, leaving 3 bases not matched to a gene. This CDR3 is 13 amino acids long. CDR1 is MGHRA, CDR2 YSYEKL, per germline. Here the CDR3 reads CASSDRGGYGYTF. CDR3 DNA sequence: TGCGCCAGCAGCGACAGGGGAGGCTATGGCTACACCTTC.

The chain links TRBV2 to TRBJ1-2; the D gene is possibly TRBD1 (5 bases). Trimming took 7 bases from V and 6 from J, leaving 15 bases between them. The CDR3 is made up of 13 amino acids. Germline lookup yields CDR1 SNHLY and CDR2 FYNNEI. The DNA for the CDR3 is TGTGCCAGCACCGGGAGGGGCGACCATGGCTACACCTTC. Encoded protein: CASTGRGDHGYTF.

The rearrangement uses TRBV7-2 and TRBJ1-5, with TRBD1 matching 8 bases. The CDR3 contains 15 residues. The germline V gene encodes CDR1 SGHTA and CDR2 FQGNSA. V was clipped by 4 bases and J by 2 bases; unmatched bases: 4. DNA of the CDR3: TGTGCCAGCAGCTCCGGACAGGGTGGCAATCAGCCCCAGCATTTT. Translating it yields CASSSGQGGNQPQHF.

This clone appeared many times. V and J are TRBV6-5 and TRBJ1-2; perhaps TRBD1 as D (6 bases). Trimming took 10 bases from V and 3 from J, leaving 12 bases between them. Per germline, CDR1 MNHEY and CDR2 SVGAGI. The CDR3 has 12 residues. In DNA, the CDR3 is TGTGCCATACGGGGGGCGGACTATGGCTACACCTTC. It codes for CAIRGADYGYTF.

This clone was counted a few times. As DNA, the CDR3 is TGTGCCACCAAGACGAACGGGGTGAACACTGAAGCTTTCTTT. It yields the protein CATKTNGVNTEAFF. The V and J genes are TRBV6-1 and TRBJ1-1; D unclear. CDR1 is MNHNS, CDR2 SASEGT, per germline. This CDR3 is 14 amino acids long. V was shortened by 10 bases and J by 0 bases, with 15 bases between the two germline ends.

This chain links TRBV7-9 with TRBJ2-5; D is possibly TRBD1 (6 bases). CDR1 and CDR2 from the germline V gene are SEHNR and FQNEAQ (reference sequence). V lost 5 bases, J lost 2 bases, and 12 bases lay in between. This CDR3 is 14 amino acids long. DNA for the CDR3: TGTGCCAGCAGCAGTGGTAGGGGGCAAGAGACCCAGTACTTC. Its protein is CASSSGRGQETQYF.

The chain combines TRBV7-9 with TRBJ2-2, with D tentatively TRBD1 (5 bases). The germline V and J ends were trimmed by 3 bases and 1 base, with 6 bases remaining between them. The germline gives CDR1 SEHNR, CDR2 FQNEAQ (reference sequence). The CDR3 totals 14 residues. The CDR3 here is CASSFDRNTGELFF. The DNA of the CDR3 is TGTGCCAGCAGCTTCGACAGGAACACCGGGGAGCTGTTTTTT.

The rearrangement joins TRBV7-9 to TRBJ2-3, with D possibly being TRBD1 or TRBD2 (5 bases each). V lost 5 bases and J lost 0, with 15 bases in between. This CDR3 spans 16 amino acids. CDR1 is SEHNR, CDR2 FQNEAQ, per germline (reference sequence). CDR3 coding DNA: TGTGCCAGCAGCCAGTTGGGACGATTAAGCACAGATACGCAGTATTTT. It is translated as CASSQLGRLSTDTQYF.

The rearrangement uses TRBV7-2 and TRBJ2-3, with 8 bases aligning to TRBD2. There are 15 residues in the CDR3. Trimming cost V 5 bases and J 0 bases; bases outside gene matches: 4. Germline values: CDR1 SGHTA, CDR2 FQGNSA. The CDR3 DNA sequence: TGTGCCAGCAGCCTAGTAGCGGGAAGCACAGATACGCAGTATTTT. Translating it yields CASSLVAGSTDTQYF. Combining the CDR3 with reference TRBV7-2 and TRBJ2-3 gives the whole variable domain GAGVSQSPSNKVTEKGKDVELRCDPISGHTALYWYRQSLGQGLEFLIYFQGNSAPDKSGLPSDRFSAERTGGSVSTLTIQRTQQEDSAVYLCASSLVAGSTDTQYFGPGTRLTVL.

Points on this clone: This sample includes further DNA sequences coding for the same CDR3. The genes are TRBV7-6 and TRBJ1-6, with D possibly matching TRBD1 (6 bases). CDR3 length: 15 residues. CDR1 is SGHVS and CDR2 is FNYEAQ in the germline V gene. Trimming cost V 6 bases and J 3 bases, with 12 bases left between them. The CDR3 region is CASSPGRGYNSPLHF. The CDR3 region has the DNA TGTGCCAGCAGTCCGGGCAGGGGCTATAATTCACCCCTCCACTTT.

The chain has TRBV5-1 and TRBJ2-7; D remains unclear. CDR3 length: 14 residues. V lost 0 bases and J 0 bases, leaving 7 bases between the germline ends. Per the germline V gene, CDR1 is SGHRS and CDR2 is YFSETQ. The CDR3 protein is CASSLAGASYEQYF. CDR3 sequence (DNA): TGCGCCAGCAGCTTGGCGGGCGCCTCCTACGAGCAGTACTTC.

The chain joins TRBV20-1 to TRBJ2-4, with D hard to call. V gave up 5 bases and J gave up 9 bases, with 11 bases separating them. The CDR3 length is 11 residues. Germline CDR1 DFQATT, CDR2 SNEGSKA (reference sequence). CDR3 DNA: TGCAGTGCTGGGCCTTGGGGCATTCAGTACTTC. It specifies CSAGPWGIQYF.

The CDR3 nucleotides are TGTGCCAGCAGCCCACACAACAGTGGGAGGAGCGAGCAGTACTTC. Its protein is CASSPHNSGRSEQYF. The chain has TRBV7-9 and TRBJ2-7; a weak D match, TRBD2 (6 bases). CDR3 length equals 15 residues. Looked up from germline, CDR1 is SEHNR and CDR2 is FQNEAQ (reference sequence). V was pared by 5 bases and J by 6 bases, with 20 bases between.

The chain links TRBV6-5 to TRBJ2-7; 9 bases align to TRBD1. The trim removed 6 bases at V and 2 bases at J, leaving 8 bases unmatched. The CDR3 contains 15 residues. Germline CDR1 is MNHEY and CDR2 is SVGAGI. Here the CDR3 DNA reads TGTGCCAGCAGGAACAGGGGGCTACCTCCCTACGAGCAGTACTTC. Its translation is CASRNRGLPPYEQYF.

On this clone itself: The junction differs from germline at one of its ends, possibly a read error. V and J are TRBV5-3 and TRBJ2-3; D is ambiguous. TRBV5-3 is classed as an ORF, of uncertain function. CDR3 length: 13 residues. The CDR3, as DNA: TGTGCCAGCAGCTTGCCCCAGGTAGATACGCAGTATTTT. It is translated as CASSLPQVDTQYF.